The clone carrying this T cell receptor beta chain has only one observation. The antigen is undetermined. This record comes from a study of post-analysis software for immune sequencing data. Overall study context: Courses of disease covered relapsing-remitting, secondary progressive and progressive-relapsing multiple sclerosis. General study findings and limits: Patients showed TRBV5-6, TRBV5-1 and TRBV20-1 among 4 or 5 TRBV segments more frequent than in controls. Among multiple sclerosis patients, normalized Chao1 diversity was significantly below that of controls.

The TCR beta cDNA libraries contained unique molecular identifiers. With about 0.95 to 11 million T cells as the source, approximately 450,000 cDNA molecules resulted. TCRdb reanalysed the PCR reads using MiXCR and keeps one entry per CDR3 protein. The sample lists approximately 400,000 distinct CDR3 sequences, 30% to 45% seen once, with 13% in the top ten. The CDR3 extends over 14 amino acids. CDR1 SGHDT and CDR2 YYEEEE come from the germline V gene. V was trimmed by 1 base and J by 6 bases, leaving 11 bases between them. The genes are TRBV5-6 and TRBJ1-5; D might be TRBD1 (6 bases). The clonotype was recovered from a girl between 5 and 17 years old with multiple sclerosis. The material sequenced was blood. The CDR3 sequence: CASSLSGVSQPQHF. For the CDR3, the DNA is TGTGCCAGCAGCTTGTCAGGGGTGTCTCAGCCCCAGCATTTT.